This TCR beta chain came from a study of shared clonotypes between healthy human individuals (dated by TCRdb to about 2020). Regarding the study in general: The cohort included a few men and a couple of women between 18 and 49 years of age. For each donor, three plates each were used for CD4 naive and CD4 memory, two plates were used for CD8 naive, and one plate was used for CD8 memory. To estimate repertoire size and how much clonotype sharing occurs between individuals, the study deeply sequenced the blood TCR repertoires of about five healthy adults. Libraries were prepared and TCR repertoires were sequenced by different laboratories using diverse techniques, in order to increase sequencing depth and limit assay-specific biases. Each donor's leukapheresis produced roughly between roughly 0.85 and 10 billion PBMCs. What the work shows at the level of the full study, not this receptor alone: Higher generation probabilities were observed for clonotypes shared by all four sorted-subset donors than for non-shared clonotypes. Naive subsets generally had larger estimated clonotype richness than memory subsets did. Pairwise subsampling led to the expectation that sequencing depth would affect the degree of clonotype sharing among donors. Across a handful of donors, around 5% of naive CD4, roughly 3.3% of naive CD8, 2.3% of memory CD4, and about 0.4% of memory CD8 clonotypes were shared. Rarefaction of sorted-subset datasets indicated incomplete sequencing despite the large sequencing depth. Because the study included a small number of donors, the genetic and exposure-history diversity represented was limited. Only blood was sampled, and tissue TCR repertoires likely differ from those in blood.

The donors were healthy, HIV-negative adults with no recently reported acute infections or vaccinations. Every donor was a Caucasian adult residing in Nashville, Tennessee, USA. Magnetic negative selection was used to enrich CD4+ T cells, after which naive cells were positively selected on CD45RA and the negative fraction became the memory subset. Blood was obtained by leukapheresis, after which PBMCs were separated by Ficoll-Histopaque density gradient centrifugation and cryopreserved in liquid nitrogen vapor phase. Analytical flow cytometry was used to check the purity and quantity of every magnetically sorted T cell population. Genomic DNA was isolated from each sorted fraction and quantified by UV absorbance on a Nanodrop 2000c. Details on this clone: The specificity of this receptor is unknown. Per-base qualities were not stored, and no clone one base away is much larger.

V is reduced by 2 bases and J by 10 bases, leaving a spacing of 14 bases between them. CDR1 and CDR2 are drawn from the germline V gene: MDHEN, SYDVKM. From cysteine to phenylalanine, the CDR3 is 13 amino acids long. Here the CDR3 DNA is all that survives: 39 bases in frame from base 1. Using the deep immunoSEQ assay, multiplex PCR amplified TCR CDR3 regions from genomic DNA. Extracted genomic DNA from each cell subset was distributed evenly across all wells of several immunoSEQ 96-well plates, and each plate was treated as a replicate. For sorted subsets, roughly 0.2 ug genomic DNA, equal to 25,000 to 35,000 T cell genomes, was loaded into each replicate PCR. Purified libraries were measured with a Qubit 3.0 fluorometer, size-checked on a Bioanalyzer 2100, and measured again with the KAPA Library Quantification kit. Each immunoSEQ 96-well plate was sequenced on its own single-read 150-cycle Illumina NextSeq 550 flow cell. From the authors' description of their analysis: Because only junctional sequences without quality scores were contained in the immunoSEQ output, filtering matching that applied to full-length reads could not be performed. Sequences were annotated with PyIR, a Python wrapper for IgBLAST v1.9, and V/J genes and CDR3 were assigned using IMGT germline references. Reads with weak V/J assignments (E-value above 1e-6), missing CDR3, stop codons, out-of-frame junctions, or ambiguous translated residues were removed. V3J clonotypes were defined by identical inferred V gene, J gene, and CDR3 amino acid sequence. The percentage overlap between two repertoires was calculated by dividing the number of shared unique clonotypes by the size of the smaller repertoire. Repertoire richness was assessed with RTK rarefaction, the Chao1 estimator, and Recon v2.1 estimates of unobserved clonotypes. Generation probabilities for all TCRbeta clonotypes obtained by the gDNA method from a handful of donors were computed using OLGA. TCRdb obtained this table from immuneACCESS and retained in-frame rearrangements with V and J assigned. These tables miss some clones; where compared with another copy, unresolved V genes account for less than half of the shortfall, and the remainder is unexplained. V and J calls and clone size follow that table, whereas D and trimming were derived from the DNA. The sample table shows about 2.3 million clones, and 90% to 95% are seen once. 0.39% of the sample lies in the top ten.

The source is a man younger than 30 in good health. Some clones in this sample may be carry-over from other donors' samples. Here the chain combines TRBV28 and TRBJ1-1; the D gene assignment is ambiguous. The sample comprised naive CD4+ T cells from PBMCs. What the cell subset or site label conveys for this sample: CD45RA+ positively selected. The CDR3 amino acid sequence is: CASSLTGPWRAFF. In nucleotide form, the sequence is TGTGCCAGCAGTTTAACGGGTCCTTGGCGAGCTTTCTTT.